The next 18 T cell receptor beta chains were all read from a single sample in a study of preoperative IRX-2 immunotherapy in early breast cancer. Treatment of the sample: preoperative locoregional IRX-2 cytokine immunotherapy. The assay was immunoSEQ multiplex PCR, and TCRdb's table has in-frame clones only and misses some. The table lists about 32,000 clones, roughly four fifths of them singletons. The sequenced sample was lymph node tissue, obtained from a patient treated with IRX-2 immunotherapy. These receptors originate from a human donor with breast cancer.

This sequence joins TRBV28 and TRBJ1-3; D call uncertain. The germline V gene has CDR1 MDHEN and CDR2 SYDVKM. This CDR3 spans 13 amino acids. Trimming took 11 bases from V and 2 from J, leaving 13 bases between them. The CDR3 nucleotides read TGTGCCGTGTACGAGGGCGCTGGAAACACCATATATTTT. Translation gives CAVYEGAGNTIYF.

This clone has a single count. The chain couples TRBV19 to TRBJ2-7, with 10 bases lining up with TRBD2. Germline CDR1 is LNHDA and CDR2 is SQIVND (reference sequence). V lost 3 bases and J lost 3; bases outside the gene matches: 5. The CDR3 extends over 15 amino acids. The CDR3 protein is CASSMGTSDYYEQYF. DNA of the CDR3: TGTGCCAGTAGTATGGGGACTAGCGATTACTACGAGCAGTACTTC.

The chain combines TRBV6-9 with TRBJ2-3, with D unresolved. Trimming shortened V by 3 bases and J by 9 bases, and 16 bases separated the two germline ends. Germline V gene lookup returns CDR1 MNHGY and CDR2 SVAAGI. The CDR3 covers 14 residues. The CDR3 spells CASSYGGSGRTQYF. CDR3 in DNA: TGTGCCAGCAGTTACGGCGGTTCGGGCAGAACGCAGTATTTT.

This clone has a handful of counts. At one of its ends the junction is not consistent with the germline gene, which may arise from a read error. The CDR3 bases are TGTGCCAGCTCACTACGGGGCGATACAAACGGTCTCTTT. Translated: CASSLRGDTNGLF. The V call is TRBV18, the J call TRBJ1-1, with a possible D match to TRBD1 (5 bases). Germline V gives CDR1 KGHSH, CDR2 LQKENI. This CDR3 has 13 amino acids. Looking up the rest from reference TRBV18 and TRBJ1-1 gives the full variable domain: NAGVMQNPRHLVRRRGQEARLRCSPMKGHSHVYWYRQLPEEGLKFMVYLQKENIIDESGMPKERFSAEFPKEGPSILRIQQVVRGDSAAYFCASSLRGDTNGLFGQGTRLTVV.

The chain joins TRBV4-1 to TRBJ2-4, with TRBD2 as a possible D gene (5 bases). V was trimmed by 0 bases and J by 6 bases, leaving 12 bases between them. Germline V gives CDR1 MGHRA, CDR2 YSYEKL. The CDR3 is 15 residues long. CDR3 DNA: TGCGCCAGCAGCCAAGATAGTCCCGGGGTAAACATTCAGTACTTC. Translating it yields CASSQDSPGVNIQYF.

This clone was observed a few times. The chain is built from TRBV14 and TRBJ2-5; D possibly corresponds to TRBD2 (7 bases). The germline CDR1 and CDR2 sequences are SGHDN and FVKESK. Trimming shortened V by 8 bases and J by 5 bases, and 15 bases separated the two germline ends. This CDR3 spans 13 amino acids. CDR3 bases: TGTGCCAGCGGAAAGGGGGGGCTGGAGACCCAGTACTTC. Its protein is CASGKGGLETQYF.

This chain connects TRBV18 to TRBJ1-1, with 9 bases that match TRBD1. Germline V lookup: CDR1 KGHSH, CDR2 LQKENI. V lost 6 bases and J lost 5; bases outside the gene matches: 13. The length of the CDR3 is 16 residues. The CDR3: CASSPGQGRYGTEAFF. The CDR3 region has the DNA TGTGCCAGCTCCCCGGGACAGGGAAGATATGGGACTGAAGCTTTCTTT. Full variable domain (missing parts from reference TRBV18 and TRBJ1-1): NAGVMQNPRHLVRRRGQEARLRCSPMKGHSHVYWYRQLPEEGLKFMVYLQKENIIDESGMPKERFSAEFPKEGPSILRIQQVVRGDSAAYFCASSPGQGRYGTEAFFGQGTRLTVV.

This chain connects TRBV6-8 to TRBJ2-1; TRBD2 matches 14 bases. The CDR3 covers 16 residues. Germline V lookup: CDR1 MNHGY, CDR2 SAAAGT. The V segment lost 10 bases and the J segment 9 bases; nucleotides outside the gene matches: 14. The CDR3 region has the DNA TGTGCCATCAGGAAGGGACTAGCGGGGGTAGTAGGTGAGCAGTTCTTC. Translation: CAIRKGLAGVVGEQFF.

The J gene is TRBJ2-2, the V gene TRBV12-5, with D uncertain. CDR3 length equals 13 residues. With 6 bases removed from V and 3 bases from J, the gap between germline ends came to 8 bases. In germline, CDR1 is LGHNT, CDR2 FRNRAP. Written as DNA, the CDR3 is TGTGCTAGTGGCCTGACGGACACCGGGGAGCTGTTTTTT. Encoded protein: CASGLTDTGELFF.

The genes are TRBV6-8 and TRBJ1-1; tentative D call: TRBD1 (5 bases). Trimming shortened V by 2 bases and J by 1 base, and 14 bases separated the two germline ends. Germline V gives CDR1 MNHGY, CDR2 SAAAGT. The CDR3 is 16 amino acids. The DNA of the CDR3 is TGTGCCAGCAGTTACCTAGTGGGCGGGGGGAACACTGAAGCTTTCTTT. Translated: CASSYLVGGGNTEAFF.

The chain carries TRBV19 and TRBJ2-3; D may correspond to TRBD1 or TRBD2 (5 bases each). Germline V CDR1 and CDR2: LNHDA, SQIVND (reference sequence). The CDR3 loop spans 16 amino acids. Trimming stripped 4 bases from V and 0 bases from J, with 14 bases between. Written as DNA, the CDR3 is TGTGCCAGTAGTAGCCGGGACGGGTTGAGCACAGATACGCAGTATTTT. This gives the protein CASSSRDGLSTDTQYF.

The chain employs TRBV30 and TRBJ2-7, with 7 bases matching TRBD2. CDR1 GTSNPN and CDR2 SVGIG come from the germline V gene (reference sequence). The CDR3 is made up of 14 amino acids. J was trimmed by 1 base and V by 5 bases; bases with no gene match: 8. The CDR3 region is CAWFGGSGSYEQYF. In DNA form, the CDR3 reads TGTGCCTGGTTCGGCGGGAGCGGTTCCTACGAGCAGTACTTC.

J is TRBJ2-2 and V is TRBV5-1; 9 bases line up with TRBD2. From germline, CDR1 is SGHRS and CDR2 YFSETQ. The V gene end was trimmed by 4 bases and the J gene end by 3 bases; junction bases not matched to a gene: 7. CDR3 length: 16 residues. CDR3 nucleotide sequence: TGCGCCAGCAGCCAAGATGCGGGAGGGGACACCGGGGAGCTGTTTTTT. Its translation is CASSQDAGGDTGELFF.

This chain connects TRBV5-1 to TRBJ1-1; TRBD1 matches 8 bases. Germline V gene lookup returns CDR1 SGHRS and CDR2 YFSETQ. There are 15 residues in the CDR3. J gave up 2 bases and V 5 bases, and 8 bases lay outside the gene matches. The CDR3 region is CASRLGQGKNTEAFF. DNA for the CDR3: TGCGCCAGCAGATTAGGACAGGGCAAAAACACTGAAGCTTTCTTT. The complete variable domain, with remaining parts taken from reference TRBV5-1 and TRBJ1-1, reads KAGVTQTPRYLIKTRGQQVTLSCSPISGHRSVSWYQQTPGQGLQFLFEYFSETQRNKGNFPGRFSGRQFSNSRSEMNVSTLELGDSALYLCASRLGQGKNTEAFFGQGTRLTVV.

V gene TRBV19 combines with J gene TRBJ1-4, with a possible D match to TRBD1 (5 bases). CDR1 is LNHDA, CDR2 SQIVND, per germline (reference sequence). CDR3 length: 14 residues. The germline V and J ends were trimmed by 5 bases and 8 bases, with 15 bases remaining between them. CDR3 residues: CASSWALKGEKLFF. Written as DNA, the CDR3 is TGTGCCAGTAGTTGGGCCTTGAAGGGGGAAAAACTGTTTTTT.

This chain uses TRBV8-2 with TRBJ1-6; the D call TRBD1 from the table was never checked on the DNA. TRBV8-2 corresponds to a pseudogene. There are 15 residues in the CDR3. The CDR3 here is CASSLSRTAASPLHF. In DNA form, the CDR3 reads TGTGCCAGCAGTTTATCTAGGACAGCTGCTTCACCCCTCCACTTT.

In its sample, this clone was seen once. V gene TRBV18 combines with J gene TRBJ1-3; maybe TRBD1 (5 bases). Between the trimmed V and J ends, which lost 4 bases and 10 bases, there was a span of 11 bases. This CDR3 region has 12 residues. Germline loops: CDR1 KGHSH, CDR2 LQKENI. This CDR3 is CASSLSDRTIYF. CDR3 nucleotide sequence: TGTGCCAGCTCACTATCCGACAGAACCATATATTTT.

The chain combines TRBV7-6 with TRBJ1-4; D is undetermined. V was pared by 2 bases and J by 0 bases, with 4 bases between. CDR1 and CDR2 (germline): SGHVS, FNYEAQ. CDR3 length: 14 residues. The CDR3 region has the DNA TGTGCCAGCAGCTTACATGCAACTAATGAAAAACTGTTTTTT. Encoded protein: CASSLHATNEKLFF. Drawing the rest from reference TRBV7-6 and TRBJ1-4, the complete variable domain is GAGVSQSPRYKVTKRGQDVALRCDPISGHVSLYWYRQALGQGPEFLTYFNYEAQQDKSGLPNDRFSAERPEGSISTLTIQRTEQRDSAMYRCASSLHATNEKLFFGSGTQLSVL.